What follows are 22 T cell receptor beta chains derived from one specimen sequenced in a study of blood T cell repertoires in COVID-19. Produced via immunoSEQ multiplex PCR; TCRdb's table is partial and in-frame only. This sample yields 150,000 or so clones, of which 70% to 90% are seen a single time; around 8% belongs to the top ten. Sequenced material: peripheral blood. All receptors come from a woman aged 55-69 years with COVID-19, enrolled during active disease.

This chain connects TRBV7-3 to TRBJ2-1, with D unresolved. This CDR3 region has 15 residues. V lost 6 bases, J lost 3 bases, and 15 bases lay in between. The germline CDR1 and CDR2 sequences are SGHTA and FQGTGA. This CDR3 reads CASSPQPRSYNEQFF. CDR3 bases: TGTGCCAGCAGTCCACAACCCCGAAGCTACAATGAGCAGTTCTTC.

CDR3 in DNA: TGCGCCAGCAGCTCGGGACAGGGGGGTGGCTACACCTTC. Protein product: CASSSGQGGGYTF. The chain links TRBV5-1 to TRBJ1-2; 11 bases are a match to TRBD1. Germline CDR1 SGHRS, CDR2 YFSETQ. Unmatched junction bases numbered 2, after V lost 3 bases and J lost 7 bases. The CDR3 totals 13 residues.

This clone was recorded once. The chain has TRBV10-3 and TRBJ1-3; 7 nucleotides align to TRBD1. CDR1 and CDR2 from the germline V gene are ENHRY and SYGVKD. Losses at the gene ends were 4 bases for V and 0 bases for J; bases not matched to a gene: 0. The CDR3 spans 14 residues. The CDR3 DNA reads TGTGCCATCAGTGGGGACAGCTCTGGAAACACCATATATTTT. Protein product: CAISGDSSGNTIYF.

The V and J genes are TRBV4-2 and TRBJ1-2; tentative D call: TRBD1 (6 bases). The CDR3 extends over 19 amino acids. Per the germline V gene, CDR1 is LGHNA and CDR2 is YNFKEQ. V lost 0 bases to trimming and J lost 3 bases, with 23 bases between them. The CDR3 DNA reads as TGTGCCAGCAGCCAAGATAAACCCCCCTCCCCCAGGGGTCACTATGGCTACACCTTC. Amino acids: CASSQDKPPSPRGHYGYTF.

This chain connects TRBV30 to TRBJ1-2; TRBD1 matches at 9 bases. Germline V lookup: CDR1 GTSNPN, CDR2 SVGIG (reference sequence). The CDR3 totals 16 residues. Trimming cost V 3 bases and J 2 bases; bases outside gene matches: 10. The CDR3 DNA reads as TGTGCCTGGAGGGTCTTTGGGACAGGGATAAACTATGGCTACACCTTC. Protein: CAWRVFGTGINYGYTF.

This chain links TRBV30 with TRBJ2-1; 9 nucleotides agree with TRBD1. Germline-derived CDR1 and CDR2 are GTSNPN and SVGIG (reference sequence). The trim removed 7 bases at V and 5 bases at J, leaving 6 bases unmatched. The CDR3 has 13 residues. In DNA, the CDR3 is TGTGCCTTCCGGACAGGGGTACACAATGAGCAGTTCTTC. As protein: CAFRTGVHNEQFF. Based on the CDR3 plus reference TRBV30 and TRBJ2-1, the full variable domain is SQTIHQWPATLVQPVGSPLSLECTVEGTSNPNLYWYRQAAGRGLQLLFYSVGIGQISSEVPQNLSASRPQDRQFILSSKKLLLSDSGFYLCAFRTGVHNEQFFGPGTRLTVL.

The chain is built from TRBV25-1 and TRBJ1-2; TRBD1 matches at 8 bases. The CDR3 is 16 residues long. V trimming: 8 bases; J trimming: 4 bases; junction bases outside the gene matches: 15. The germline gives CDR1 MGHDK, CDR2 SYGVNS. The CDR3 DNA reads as TGTGCCAGCTACCAACCCGGACAGGGAAGGGGCTATGGCTACACCTTC. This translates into CASYQPGQGRGYGYTF.

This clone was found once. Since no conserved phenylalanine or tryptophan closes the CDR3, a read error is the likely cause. The CDR3 loop reads CASKRGLDTEAFL. The CDR3 region has the DNA TGTGCCAGTAAAAGGGGTTTAGACACTGAAGCTTTCCTT. The chain joins TRBV19 to TRBJ1-1; D perhaps matches TRBD1 (5 bases). V was shortened by 7 bases and J by 3 bases, with 12 bases between the two germline ends. This CDR3 is 13 amino acids long. Germline V gene sequence: CDR1 LNHDA, CDR2 SQIVND (reference sequence).

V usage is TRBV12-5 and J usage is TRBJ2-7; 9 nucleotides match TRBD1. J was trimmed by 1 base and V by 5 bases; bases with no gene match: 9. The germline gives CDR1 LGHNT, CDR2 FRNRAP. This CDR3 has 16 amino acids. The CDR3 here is CASGPRVQGASYEQYF. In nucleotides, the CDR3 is TGTGCTAGTGGTCCCAGAGTACAGGGGGCATCCTACGAGCAGTACTTC.

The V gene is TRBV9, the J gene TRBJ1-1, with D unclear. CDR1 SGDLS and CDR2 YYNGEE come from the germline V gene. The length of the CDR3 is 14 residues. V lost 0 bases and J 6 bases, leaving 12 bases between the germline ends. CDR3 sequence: CASSVADGSAEAFF. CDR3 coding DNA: TGTGCCAGCAGCGTAGCAGACGGGTCAGCTGAAGCTTTCTTT.

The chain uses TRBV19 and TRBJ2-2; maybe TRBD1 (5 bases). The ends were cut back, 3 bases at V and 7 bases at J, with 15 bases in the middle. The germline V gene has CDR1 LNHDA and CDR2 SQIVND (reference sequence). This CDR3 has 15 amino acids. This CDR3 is CASSILDSDNGELFF. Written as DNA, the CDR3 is TGTGCCAGTAGTATCCTCGACAGTGATAACGGGGAGCTGTTTTTT.

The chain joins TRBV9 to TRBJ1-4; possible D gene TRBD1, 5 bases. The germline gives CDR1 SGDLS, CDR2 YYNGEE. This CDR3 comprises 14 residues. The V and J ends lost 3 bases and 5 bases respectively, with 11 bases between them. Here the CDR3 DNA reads TGTGCCAGCAGCGAACAGGCCCTAAATGAAAAACTGTTTTTT. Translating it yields CASSEQALNEKLFF. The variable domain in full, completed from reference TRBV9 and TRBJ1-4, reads DSGVTQTPKHLITATGQRVTLRCSPRSGDLSVYWYQQSLDQGLQFLIQYYNGEERAKGNILERFSAQQFPDLHSELNLSSLELGDSALYFCASSEQALNEKLFFGSGTQLSVL.

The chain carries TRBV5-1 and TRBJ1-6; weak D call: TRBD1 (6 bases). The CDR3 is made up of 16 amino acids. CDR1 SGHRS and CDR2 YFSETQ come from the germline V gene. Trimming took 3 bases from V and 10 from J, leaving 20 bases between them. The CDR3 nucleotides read TGCGCCAGCAGCTCACACTCCCCAGGGGCTAGCTCACCCCTCCACTTT. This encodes CASSSHSPGASSPLHF.

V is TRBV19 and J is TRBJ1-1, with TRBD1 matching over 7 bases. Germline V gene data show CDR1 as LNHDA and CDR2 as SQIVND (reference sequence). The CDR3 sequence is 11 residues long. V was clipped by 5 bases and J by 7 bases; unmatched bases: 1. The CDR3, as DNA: TGTGCCAGTAGTCAGGGGGTTGAAGCTTTCTTT. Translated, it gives CASSQGVEAFF.

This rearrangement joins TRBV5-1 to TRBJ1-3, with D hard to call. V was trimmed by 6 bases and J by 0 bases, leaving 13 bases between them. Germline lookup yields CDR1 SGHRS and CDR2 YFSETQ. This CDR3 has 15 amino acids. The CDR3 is CASMSDWSSGNTIYF. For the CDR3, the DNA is TGCGCCAGCATGTCGGACTGGAGCTCTGGAAACACCATATATTTT.

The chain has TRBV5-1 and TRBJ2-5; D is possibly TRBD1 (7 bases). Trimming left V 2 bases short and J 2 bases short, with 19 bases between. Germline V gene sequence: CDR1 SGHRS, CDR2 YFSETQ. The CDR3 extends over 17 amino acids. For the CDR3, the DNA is TGCGCCAGCAGCTTCACAGGGGAGGCCACCGTACAAGAGACCCAGTACTTC. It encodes CASSFTGEATVQETQYF.

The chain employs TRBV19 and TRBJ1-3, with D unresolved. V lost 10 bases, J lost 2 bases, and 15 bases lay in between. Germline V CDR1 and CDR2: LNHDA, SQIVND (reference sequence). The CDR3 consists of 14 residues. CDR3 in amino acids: CAIGGSTPGNTIYF. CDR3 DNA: TGTGCCATAGGAGGGTCAACTCCTGGAAACACCATATATTTT.

The CDR3 DNA follows: TGTGCCAGCAGCTTAGACCACGGCTCCTACGAGCAGTACTTC. Encoded protein: CASSLDHGSYEQYF. This rearrangement joins TRBV7-2 to TRBJ2-7; D is undetermined. The CDR3 has 14 residues. Trimming cost V 1 base and J 0 bases, with 7 bases left between them. CDR1 and CDR2 (germline): SGHTA, FQGNSA. Full variable domain (remainder filled in from reference TRBV7-2 and TRBJ2-7): GAGVSQSPSNKVTEKGKDVELRCDPISGHTALYWYRQSLGQGLEFLIYFQGNSAPDKSGLPSDRFSAERTGGSVSTLTIQRTQQEDSAVYLCASSLDHGSYEQYFGPGTRLTVT.

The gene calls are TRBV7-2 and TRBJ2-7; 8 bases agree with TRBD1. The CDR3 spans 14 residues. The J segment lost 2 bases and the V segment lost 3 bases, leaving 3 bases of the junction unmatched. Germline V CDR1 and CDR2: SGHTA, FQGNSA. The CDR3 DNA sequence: TGTGCCAGCAGCTTCACAGGGGGGCCCTACGAGCAGTACTTC. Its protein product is CASSFTGGPYEQYF.

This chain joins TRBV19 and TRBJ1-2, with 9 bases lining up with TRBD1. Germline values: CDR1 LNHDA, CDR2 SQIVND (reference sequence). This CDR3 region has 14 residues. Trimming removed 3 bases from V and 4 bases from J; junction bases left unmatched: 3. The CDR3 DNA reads TGTGCCAGTAGTATCACAGGGGGCTTCTATGGCTACACCTTC. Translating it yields CASSITGGFYGYTF.

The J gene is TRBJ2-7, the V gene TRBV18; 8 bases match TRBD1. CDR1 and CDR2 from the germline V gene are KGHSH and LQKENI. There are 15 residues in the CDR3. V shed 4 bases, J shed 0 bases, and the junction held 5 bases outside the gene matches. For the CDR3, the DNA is TGTGCCAGCTCACTAGGACAGGGCCTCTCCTACGAGCAGTACTTC. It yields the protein CASSLGQGLSYEQYF.

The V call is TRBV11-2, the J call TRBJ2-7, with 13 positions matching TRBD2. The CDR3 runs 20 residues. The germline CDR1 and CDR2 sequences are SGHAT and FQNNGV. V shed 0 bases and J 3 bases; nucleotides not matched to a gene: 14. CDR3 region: CASSLDPGLAGAGTSYEQYF. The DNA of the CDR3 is TGTGCCAGCAGCTTAGACCCCGGACTAGCGGGGGCGGGGACCAGCTACGAGCAGTACTTC. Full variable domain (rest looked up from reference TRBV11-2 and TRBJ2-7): EAGVAQSPRYKIIEKRQSVAFWCNPISGHATLYWYQQILGQGPKLLIQFQNNGVVDDSQLPKDRFSAERLKGVDSTLKIQPAKLEDSAVYLCASSLDPGLAGAGTSYEQYFGPGTRLTVT.